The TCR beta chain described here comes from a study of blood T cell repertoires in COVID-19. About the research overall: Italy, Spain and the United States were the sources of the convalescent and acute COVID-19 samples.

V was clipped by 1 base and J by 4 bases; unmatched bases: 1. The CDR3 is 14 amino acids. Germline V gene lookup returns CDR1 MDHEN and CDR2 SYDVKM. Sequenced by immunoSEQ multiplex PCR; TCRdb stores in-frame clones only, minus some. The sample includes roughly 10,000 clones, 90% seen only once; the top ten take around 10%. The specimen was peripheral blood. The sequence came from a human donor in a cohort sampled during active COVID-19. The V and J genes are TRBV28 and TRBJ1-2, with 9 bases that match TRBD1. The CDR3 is CASSLSGQGYGYTF. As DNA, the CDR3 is TGTGCCAGCAGTTTATCGGGACAGGGCTATGGCTACACCTTC.